These T cell receptor beta chains were read from a single sample in a study of T cell responses to AZD1222 COVID-19 vaccine. Profiled with immunoSEQ multiplex PCR; TCRdb holds only in-frame clones, not every one. The sample lists over 100,000 clones, 70% to 90% seen once, with approximately 19% in the top ten. The sequences come from peripheral blood, collected on day 0 of AZD1222 vaccination. The receptors here all came from an adult in good health. Both conserved end residues are part of each CDR3. Fields, in order: J gene, V gene, D gene, clone size, CDR3 DNA, CDR3 protein. D genes are given only for firm matches. Only some rows state a clone size, as once, few, many or a class for expanded clones.

>TRBJ2-1|TRBV5-1|TRBD1|.
TGCGCCAGCAGCTTAGGGGACAGGGGGCCTTATGAGCAGTTCTTC
CASSLGDRGPYEQFF
>TRBJ2-1|TRBV4-1|.|.
TGCGCCAGCAGCCAAGAGCGGGGACCCCTGGATGAGCAGTTCTTC
CASSQERGPLDEQFF
>TRBJ2-2|TRBV2|.|.
TGTGCCAGCCTGAGACTAGCGAACACCGGGGAGCTGTTTTTT
CASLRLANTGELFF
>TRBJ2-2|TRBV28|.|.
TGTGCCACCACGACAGGAGGTAACACCGGGGAGCTGTTTTTT
CATTTGGNTGELFF
>TRBJ2-2|TRBV9|TRBD1|.
TGTGCCAGCAGCGTCGGGACAGAAAGGCACGGGGAGCTGTTTTTT
CASSVGTERHGELFF
>TRBJ2-5|TRBV27|.|.
TGTGCCAGCAGTTTATCGAGTCCCCAAGGGACCCAGTACTTC
CASSLSSPQGTQYF
>TRBJ2-7|TRBV4-1|TRBD1|.
TGCGCCAGCAGCCAACAAGACAGGGGGCACGACGAGCAGTACTTC
CASSQQDRGHDEQYF
>TRBJ1-1|TRBV11-3|TRBD1|once
TGTGCCAGCAGCTCGGGACAGACTGAAGCTTTCTTT
CASSSGQTEAFF
>TRBJ2-3|TRBV6-6|TRBD1|.
TGTGCCAGCACAGACAGGGCCGCAGATACGCAGTATTTT
CASTDRAADTQYF
>TRBJ1-1|TRBV5-1|.|.
TGCGCCAGCAGTGGGGCATCCCACACTGAAGCTTTCTTT
CASSGASHTEAFF
>TRBJ1-1|TRBV7-6|.|.
TGTGCCAGCAGCTTACGTCAGATCACTGAAGCTTTCTTT
CASSLRQITEAFF
>TRBJ2-1|TRBV6-1|.|.
TGTGCCAGCAGTGACCCCCGGCCCCAGTTCTTC
CASSDPRPQFF
>TRBJ1-3|TRBV5-4|.|.
TGTGCCAGCAGTTTTACTGGGGGGACAATCTCTGGAAACACCATATATTTT
CASSFTGGTISGNTIYF
>TRBJ1-1|TRBV12-3/TRBV12-4|.|.
TGTGCCACCAACTTGGGGGGGGTAGCTTTCTTT
CATNLGGVAFF
>TRBJ2-3|TRBV3-1/TRBV3-2|.|.
TGTGCCAGCAGCAAGGGGACTTCCACAGATACGCAGTATTTT
CASSKGTSTDTQYF